This T cell receptor beta chain emerged from a study of blood T cells in healthy people across ages. Study conclusions and caveats: With age, beta diversity per million T cells declined roughly linearly, significantly by around 43.

Sample-barcoded 5' priming and a J-beta primer mix drove a second PCR of 7 to 11 cycles. Via MiXCR, TCRdb re-called the 5' RACE reads, giving one row per CDR3 protein. The sample lists about 600,000 distinct CDR3 sequences; less than 60% were seen once. The germline V gene has CDR1 DFQATT and CDR2 SNEGSKA (reference sequence). The CDR3 has 14 residues. V shed 7 bases, J shed 2 bases, and the junction held 7 bases outside the gene matches. Notes on this clonotype: Antigen specificity is unknown.

The chain carries TRBV20-1 and TRBJ2-1; 8 bases are a match to TRBD2. Sequenced sample: blood. This receptor was taken from a man at least 80 years old in good health. The CDR3 loop is CSGTSGNPYNEQFF. The CDR3 nucleotides read TGCAGTGGAACTAGCGGCAACCCCTACAATGAGCAGTTCTTC.